This T cell receptor beta chain derives from a study of human T cells and chemical hapten exposure. Study-level background: Doses of diphenylcyclopropenone went to the patients' scalps weekly throughout the roughly 22-week study. Slight volume differences across pooled libraries mainly accounted for varying per-sample TCR yields.

TCRdb re-called the RACE reads with MiXCR, one entry per CDR3 protein. The sample has roughly 60,000 distinct CDR3 sequences, around 11% seen once. Time point noted: patch test 3, about 24 weeks after DPC sensitization. The sample's treatment: therapeutic diphenylcyclopropenone sensitization with weekly scalp DPC. The germline V gene has CDR1 LGHDT and CDR2 YNNKEL (reference sequence). The V end was cut by 1 base, the J end by 5 bases, with 6 bases between. This CDR3 is 13 amino acids long. The chain has TRBV3-1 and TRBJ1-5; no reliable D call. This clonotype was obtained from a man in his thirties or forties with alopecia areata. Some clones in this sample may be carry-over from other donors' samples. The material sequenced was whole blood, taken in connection with sensitization to the hapten diphenylcyclopropenone (DPC). The CDR3: CASSQGRDQPQHF. CDR3 in DNA: TGTGCCAGCAGCCAAGGCCGAGATCAGCCCCAGCATTTT.